This is a list of T cell receptor beta chains from one sample in a study of regulatory T cells in long-lasting Graves disease. TCRdb recomputed calls from the multiplex PCR reads with MiXCR, one row per CDR3 protein. The top ten hold 7.8% of the sample, which has roughly 450,000 distinct CDR3 sequences, roughly 20% seen once. The sequences come from peripheral blood mononuclear cells (PBMCs), collected when the disease was refractory, from a patient treated with antithyroid drugs. The receptors stem from a female donor with Graves disease. CDR3s include the opening cysteine and the closing phenylalanine or tryptophan. The D gene is left open where the match is weak. Size is stated for part of the rows, as once, few or many counts, or as a class when the clone is expanded.

j_call d_call v_call clone_size cdr3_aa cdr3_nt
TRBJ1-1 TRBD1 TRBV29-1 . CSVETGDGMNTEAFF TGCAGCGTTGAGACAGGGGACGGGATGAACACTGAAGCTTTCTTT
TRBJ1-4 . TRBV11-2 . CASSSTRGPNEKLFF TGTGCCAGCAGCTCAACGAGGGGTCCTAATGAAAAACTGTTTTTT
TRBJ1-2 TRBD1 TRBV4-1 many CASSQRDRAPYGYTF TGCGCCAGCAGCCAAAGGGACAGGGCACCCTATGGCTACACCTTC
TRBJ1-6 TRBD1 TRBV30 many CAWSRDRGTLQAPLHF TGTGCCTGGAGTAGGGACAGGGGGACCTTACAGGCACCCCTCCACTTT
TRBJ2-2 . TRBV11-2 many CASSSPDRGTGELFF TGTGCCAGCAGCTCTCCGGACAGAGGGACCGGGGAGCTGTTTTTT
TRBJ2-7 . TRBV2 many CASSGEAYEQYF TGTGCCAGCAGTGGGGAGGCCTACGAGCAGTACTTC
TRBJ2-6 . TRBV4-1 . CASSQAQRLISGANVLTF TGCGCCAGCAGCCAAGCACAGCGCCTGATCTCTGGGGCCAACGTCCTGACTTTC
TRBJ1-3 . TRBV2 many CASSGADSSGNTIYF TGTGCCAGCAGTGGGGCAGACTCCTCTGGAAACACCATATATTTT
TRBJ1-3 . TRBV12-3/TRBV12-4 . CASSFGYRGQKSGNTIYF TGTGCCAGCAGTTTCGGATATAGAGGGCAGAAGTCTGGAAACACCATATATTTT
TRBJ1-6 . TRBV18 . CASSPYGGGSPLHF TGTGCCAGCTCACCATATGGGGGTGGTTCACCCCTCCACTTT
TRBJ1-1 . TRBV11-2 many CASSARGNTEAFF TGTGCCAGCAGCGCAAGGGGGAACACTGAAGCTTTCTTT
TRBJ2-7 TRBD1 TRBV5-1 many CASRSTGRDEQYF TGCGCCAGCAGGTCGACAGGGCGCGACGAGCAGTACTTC
TRBJ1-1 . TRBV5-1 many CASSLRGGSTEAFF TGCGCCAGCAGCTTAAGGGGTGGAAGCACTGAAGCTTTCTTT
TRBJ1-6 . TRBV11-2 many CASSSQGSSPLHF TGTGCCAGCAGCTCACAGGGTTCCTCACCCCTCCACTTT
TRBJ2-5 . TRBV20-1 few CSAREAGSGRTQYF TGCAGTGCTAGAGAAGCTGGGTCTGGAAGGACCCAGTACTTC
TRBJ1-1 . TRBV20-1 . CSARGAGQLETEAFF TGCAGTGCTAGAGGGGCTGGGCAGCTAGAGACTGAAGCTTTCTTT
TRBJ2-7 TRBD1 TRBV7-2 . CASSLAPGQGYEQYF TGTGCCAGCAGCTTAGCCCCGGGACAGGGTTACGAGCAGTACTTC
TRBJ1-1 TRBD1 TRBV3-1 . CASSRGQEAFF TGTGCCAGCAGCCGGGGACAGGAAGCTTTCTTT
TRBJ2-7 TRBD1 TRBV11-2 . CASSPHGTAYEQYF TGTGCCAGCAGCCCGCACGGGACAGCCTACGAGCAGTACTTC
TRBJ2-2 . TRBV5-6 . CASSPQGHGELFF TGTGCCAGCAGCCCACAGGGTCACGGGGAGCTGTTTTTT
TRBJ2-5 . TRBV30 few CAWSRGGLLARYF TGTGCCTGGAGCAGAGGGGGGCTTCTGGCTCGGTACTTC
TRBJ1-1 . TRBV19 . CASSTGTVWAEAFF TGTGCCAGTAGTACCGGGACGGTTTGGGCTGAAGCTTTCTTT
TRBJ1-1 . TRBV15 . CATSRTGIMNTEAFF TGTGCCACCAGCAGGACAGGTATCATGAACACTGAAGCTTTCTTT
TRBJ1-5 . TRBV28 many CASRPTGNNQPQHF TGTGCCAGCAGGCCAACAGGGAACAATCAGCCCCAGCATTTT
TRBJ2-7 . TRBV11-2 many CASSLKSGGNEQYF TGTGCCAGCAGCCTAAAATCAGGGGGGAACGAGCAGTACTTC
TRBJ1-1 . TRBV25-1 few CASRVANTEAFF TGTGCCAGCAGGGTCGCCAACACTGAAGCTTTCTTT
TRBJ1-5 . TRBV27 many CASSFSRSNQPQHF TGTGCCAGCAGTTTTTCCAGAAGCAATCAGCCCCAGCATTTT
TRBJ2-3 TRBD2 TRBV28 few CASSLSSGESLDTQYF TGTGCCAGCAGTTTAAGTAGCGGGGAGAGCTTGGATACGCAGTATTTT
TRBJ2-7 . TRBV27 many CARGHLSESYEQYF TGTGCCAGAGGACACCTTTCGGAATCCTACGAGCAGTACTTC
TRBJ1-5 . TRBV7-2 . CASNPGGGNQPQHF TGTGCCAGCAACCCCGGGGGAGGAAATCAGCCCCAGCATTTT
TRBJ2-4 TRBD2 TRBV6-2/TRBV6-3 . CASSFARPSGLQYF TGTGCCAGCAGTTTCGCGCGGCCTAGCGGGCTGCAGTACTTC
TRBJ2-3 TRBD2 TRBV9 . CASSVVAGGLAGYTQYF TGTGCCAGCAGCGTAGTAGCGGGTGGTCTAGCGGGATATACGCAGTATTTT
TRBJ2-1 . TRBV6-5 few CASSYSVIGGYNEQFF TGTGCCAGCAGTTACTCGGTGATAGGAGGGTACAATGAGCAGTTCTTC
TRBJ1-2 TRBD1 TRBV27 many CASHAGGGGYTF TGTGCCAGCCACGCAGGGGGAGGTGGCTACACCTTC
TRBJ2-1 TRBD2 TRBV19 . CASSTGLAGRREQFF TGTGCCAGTAGTACGGGACTAGCGGGACGACGTGAGCAGTTCTTC
TRBJ2-2 . TRBV27 . CASSGVQRHANTGELFF TGTGCCAGCAGCGGGGTGCAGAGACACGCGAACACCGGGGAGCTGTTTTTT
TRBJ2-7 . TRBV20-1 . CSASRGDREQYF TGCAGTGCTTCCAGGGGGGATCGCGAGCAGTACTTC
TRBJ2-5 TRBD1 TRBV20-1 many CSVGRQGRVETQYF TGCAGTGTCGGGCGACAGGGTAGAGTGGAGACCCAGTACTTC
TRBJ1-5 TRBD1 TRBV20-1 many CSAGGQGQNQPQHF TGCAGTGCTGGCGGACAGGGGCAAAATCAGCCCCAGCATTTT
TRBJ1-5 . TRBV6-1 many CASSLGPGQPQHF TGTGCCAGCAGCCTGGGCCCGGGTCAGCCCCAGCATTTT
TRBJ2-7 TRBD1 TRBV6-1 many CASSPSDRVEQYF TGTGCCAGCAGCCCCTCTGACAGGGTTGAGCAGTACTTC
TRBJ2-7 TRBD1 TRBV6-2/TRBV6-3 many CASTYSGGSSYEQYF TGTGCCAGCACTTACTCAGGGGGTTCCTCCTACGAGCAGTACTTC
TRBJ1-4 . TRBV27 . CACSTHPRDLANEKLFF TGTGCCTGCAGTACGCACCCGAGGGATCTGGCTAATGAAAAACTGTTTTTT
TRBJ1-1 . TRBV5-1 many CASSFGDRLNTEAFF TGCGCCAGCAGCTTTGGCGACAGATTGAACACTGAAGCTTTCTTT